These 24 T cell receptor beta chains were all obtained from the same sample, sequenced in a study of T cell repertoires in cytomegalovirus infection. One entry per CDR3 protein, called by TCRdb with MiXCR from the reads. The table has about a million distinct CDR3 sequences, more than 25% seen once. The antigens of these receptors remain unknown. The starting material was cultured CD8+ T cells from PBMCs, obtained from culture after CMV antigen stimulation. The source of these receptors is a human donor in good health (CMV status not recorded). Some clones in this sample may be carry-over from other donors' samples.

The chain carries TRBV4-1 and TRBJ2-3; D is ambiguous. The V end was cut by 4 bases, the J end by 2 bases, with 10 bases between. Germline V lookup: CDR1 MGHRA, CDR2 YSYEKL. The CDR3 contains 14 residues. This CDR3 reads CASSPDPATDTQYF. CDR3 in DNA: TGCGCCAGCAGCCCCGACCCGGCCACAGATACGCAGTATTTT.

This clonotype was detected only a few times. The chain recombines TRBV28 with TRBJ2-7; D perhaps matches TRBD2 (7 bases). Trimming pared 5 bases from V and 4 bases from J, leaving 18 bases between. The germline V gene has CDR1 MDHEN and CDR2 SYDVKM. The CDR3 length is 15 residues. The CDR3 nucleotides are TGTGCCAGCAGTCGCGAGGGGGGGCTTCGGTACGAGCAGTACGTC. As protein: CASSREGGLRYEQYV.

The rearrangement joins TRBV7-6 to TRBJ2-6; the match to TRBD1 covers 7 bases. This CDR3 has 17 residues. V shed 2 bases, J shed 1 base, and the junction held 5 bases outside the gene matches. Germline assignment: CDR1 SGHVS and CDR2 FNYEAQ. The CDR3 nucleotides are TGTGCCAGCAGCTTAACGGGACAGTTTTCTGGGGCCAACGTCCTGACTTTC. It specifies CASSLTGQFSGANVLTF.

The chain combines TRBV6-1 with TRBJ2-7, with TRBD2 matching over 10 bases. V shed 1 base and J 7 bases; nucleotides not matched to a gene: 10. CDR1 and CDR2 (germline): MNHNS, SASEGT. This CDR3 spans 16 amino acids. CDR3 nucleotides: TGTGCCAGCAGTGAAGAGGAAGCGGGGGGGGGCTGGGAGCAGTACGTC. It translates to CASSEEEAGGGWEQYV.

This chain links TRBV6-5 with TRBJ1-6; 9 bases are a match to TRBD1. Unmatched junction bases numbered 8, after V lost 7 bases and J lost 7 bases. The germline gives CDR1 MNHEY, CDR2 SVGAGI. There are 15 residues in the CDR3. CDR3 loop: CASNFGTGRNSPLHF. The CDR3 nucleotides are TGTGCCAGCAATTTCGGGACAGGGCGGAATTCACCCCTCCACTTT.

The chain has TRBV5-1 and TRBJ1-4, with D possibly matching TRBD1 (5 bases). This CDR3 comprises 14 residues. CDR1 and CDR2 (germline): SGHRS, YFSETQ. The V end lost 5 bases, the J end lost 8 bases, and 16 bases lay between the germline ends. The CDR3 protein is CASSDGQGGEKLFF. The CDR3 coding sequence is TGCGCCAGCAGTGACGGGCAGGGTGGCGAAAAACTGTTTTTT.

The chain's CDR3 is CASSIGHEQFF. The CDR3 DNA sequence: TGTGCCAGTAGTATAGGTCATGAGCAGTTCTTC. The chain recombines TRBV19 with TRBJ2-1, with no clear D. V lost 1 base to trimming and J lost 8 bases, with 3 bases between them. CDR3 length: 11 residues. Germline CDR1 is LNHDA and CDR2 is SQIVND (reference sequence).

CDR3 in DNA: TGTGCCAGCAGTTTCGCCCCGGTAGAGACCCAGTACTTC. Amino acid sequence: CASSFAPVETQYF. V gene TRBV6-6 combines with J gene TRBJ2-5, with D uncertain. The CDR3 totals 13 residues. V was pared by 4 bases and J by 4 bases, with 10 bases between. Germline V gene data show CDR1 as MNHNY and CDR2 as SVGAGI (reference sequence).

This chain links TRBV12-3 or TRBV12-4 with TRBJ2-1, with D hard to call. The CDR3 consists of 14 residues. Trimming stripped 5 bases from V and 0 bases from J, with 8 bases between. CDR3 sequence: CASSTTGSYNEQFF. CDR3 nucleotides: TGTGCCAGCAGTACCACGGGCTCCTACAATGAGCAGTTCTTC.

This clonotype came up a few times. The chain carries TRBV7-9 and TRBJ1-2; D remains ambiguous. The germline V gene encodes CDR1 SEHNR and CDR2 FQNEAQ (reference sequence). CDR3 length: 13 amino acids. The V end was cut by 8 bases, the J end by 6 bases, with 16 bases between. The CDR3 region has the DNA TGTGCCAGCTCTCCGATAGAACGAGATGGCTACACCTTC. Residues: CASSPIERDGYTF.

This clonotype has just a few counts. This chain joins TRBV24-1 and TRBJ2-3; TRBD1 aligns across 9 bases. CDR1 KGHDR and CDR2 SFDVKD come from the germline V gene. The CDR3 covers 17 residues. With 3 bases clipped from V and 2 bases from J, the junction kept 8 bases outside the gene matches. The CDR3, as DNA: TGTGCCACCAGTGATGGCCCGGGACAGGGACCCACAGATACGCAGTATTTT. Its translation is CATSDGPGQGPTDTQYF.

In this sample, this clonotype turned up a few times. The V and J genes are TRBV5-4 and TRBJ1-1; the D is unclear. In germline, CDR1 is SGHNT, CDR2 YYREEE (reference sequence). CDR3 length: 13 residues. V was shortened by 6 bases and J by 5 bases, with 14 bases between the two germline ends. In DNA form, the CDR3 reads TGTGCCAGCACCCTGGGAGGGAGGACTGAAGCTTTCTTT. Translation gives CASTLGGRTEAFF. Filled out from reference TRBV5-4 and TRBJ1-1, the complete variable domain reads ETGVTQSPTHLIKTRGQQVTLRCSSQSGHNTVSWYQQALGQGPQFIFQYYREEENGRGNFPPRFSGLQFPNYSSELNVNALELDDSALYLCASTLGGRTEAFFGQGTRLTVV.

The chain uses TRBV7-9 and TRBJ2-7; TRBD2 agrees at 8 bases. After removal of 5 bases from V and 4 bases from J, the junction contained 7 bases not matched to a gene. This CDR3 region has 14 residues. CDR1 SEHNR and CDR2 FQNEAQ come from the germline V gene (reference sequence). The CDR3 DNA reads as TGTGCCAGCAGCCCCCTGACTAGCGCGTACGAGCAGTACTTC. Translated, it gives CASSPLTSAYEQYF.

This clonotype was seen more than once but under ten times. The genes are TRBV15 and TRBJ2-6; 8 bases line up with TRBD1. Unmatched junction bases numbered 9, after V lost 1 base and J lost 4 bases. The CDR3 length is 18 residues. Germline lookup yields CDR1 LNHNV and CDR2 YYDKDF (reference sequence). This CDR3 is CATSRAGTGLEGANVLTF. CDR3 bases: TGTGCCACCAGCAGAGCCGGGACAGGTCTCGAGGGGGCCAACGTCCTGACTTTC.

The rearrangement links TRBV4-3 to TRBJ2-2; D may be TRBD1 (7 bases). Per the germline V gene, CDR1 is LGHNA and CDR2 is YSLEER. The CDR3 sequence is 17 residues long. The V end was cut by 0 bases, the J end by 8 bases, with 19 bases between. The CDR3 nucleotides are TGCGCCAGCAGCCAAGAGTTCGGAGGGGGCTGGGCGGGGGAGCTGTTTTTT. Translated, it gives CASSQEFGGGWAGELFF.

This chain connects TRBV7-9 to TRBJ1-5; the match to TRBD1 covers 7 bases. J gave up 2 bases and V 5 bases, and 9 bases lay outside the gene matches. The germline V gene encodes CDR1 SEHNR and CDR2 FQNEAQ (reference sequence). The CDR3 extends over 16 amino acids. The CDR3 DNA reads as TGTGCCAGCAGCGGGACCGACAGGGTTGGCAATCAGCCCCAGCATTTT. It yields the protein CASSGTDRVGNQPQHF.

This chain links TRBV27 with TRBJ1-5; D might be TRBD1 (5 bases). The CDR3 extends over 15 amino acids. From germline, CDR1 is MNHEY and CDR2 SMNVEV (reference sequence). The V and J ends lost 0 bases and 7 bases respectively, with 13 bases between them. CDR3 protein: CASSLSEGSGQPQHF. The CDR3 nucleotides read TGTGCCAGCAGTTTATCGGAGGGGTCGGGACAGCCCCAGCATTTT.

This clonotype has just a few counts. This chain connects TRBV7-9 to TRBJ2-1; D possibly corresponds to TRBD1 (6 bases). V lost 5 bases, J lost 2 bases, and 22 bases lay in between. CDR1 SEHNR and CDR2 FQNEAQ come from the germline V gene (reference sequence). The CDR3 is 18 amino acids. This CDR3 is CASSILEYSRDTYNEQFF. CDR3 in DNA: TGTGCCAGCAGCATCCTAGAGTACTCTCGGGACACCTACAATGAGCAGTTCTTC.

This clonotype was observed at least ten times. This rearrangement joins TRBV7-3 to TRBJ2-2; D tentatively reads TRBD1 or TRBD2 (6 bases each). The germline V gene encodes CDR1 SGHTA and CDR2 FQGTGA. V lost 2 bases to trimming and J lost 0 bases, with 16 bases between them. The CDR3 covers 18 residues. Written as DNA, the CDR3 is TGTGCCAGCAGCTTATGGCCCCCCGGGGGCCCGAACACCGGGGAGCTGTTTTTT. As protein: CASSLWPPGGPNTGELFF.

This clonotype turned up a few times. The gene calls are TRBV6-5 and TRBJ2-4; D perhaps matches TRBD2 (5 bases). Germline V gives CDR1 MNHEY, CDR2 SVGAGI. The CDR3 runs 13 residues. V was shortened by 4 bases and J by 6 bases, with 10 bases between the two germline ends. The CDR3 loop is CASSWGAPNIQYF. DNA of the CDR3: TGTGCCAGCAGTTGGGGAGCACCAAACATTCAGTACTTC.

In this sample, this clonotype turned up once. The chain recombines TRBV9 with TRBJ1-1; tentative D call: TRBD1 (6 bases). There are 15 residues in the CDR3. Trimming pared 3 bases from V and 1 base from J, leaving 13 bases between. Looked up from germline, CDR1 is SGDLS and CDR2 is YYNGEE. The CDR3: CASSAEGGANTEAFF. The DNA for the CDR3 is TGTGCCAGCAGCGCTGAGGGGGGGGCGAACACTGAAGCTTTCTTT.

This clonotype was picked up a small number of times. Here the CDR3 reads CASSVRSTSYNEQFF. In DNA form, the CDR3 reads TGTGCCAGCAGTGTTCGGTCAACCTCCTACAATGAGCAGTTCTTC. The chain couples TRBV2 to TRBJ2-1; D uncertain. The CDR3 has 15 amino acids. Germline V gene sequence: CDR1 SNHLY, CDR2 FYNNEI. V shed 4 bases and J shed 0 bases, with 10 bases lying between them.

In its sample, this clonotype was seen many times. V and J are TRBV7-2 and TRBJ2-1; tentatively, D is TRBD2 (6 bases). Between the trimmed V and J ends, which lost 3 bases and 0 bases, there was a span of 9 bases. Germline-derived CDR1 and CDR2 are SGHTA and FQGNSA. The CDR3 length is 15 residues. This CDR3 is CASSFSGSSYNEQFF. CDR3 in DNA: TGTGCCAGCAGCTTTAGCGGTAGCTCCTACAATGAGCAGTTCTTC.

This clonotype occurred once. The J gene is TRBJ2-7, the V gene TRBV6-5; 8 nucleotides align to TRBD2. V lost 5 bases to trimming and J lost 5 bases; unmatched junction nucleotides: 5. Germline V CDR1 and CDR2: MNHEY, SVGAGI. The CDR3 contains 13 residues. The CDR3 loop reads CASSPGGAHEQYV. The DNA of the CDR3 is TGTGCCAGCAGTCCCGGGGGGGCCCACGAGCAGTACGTC.